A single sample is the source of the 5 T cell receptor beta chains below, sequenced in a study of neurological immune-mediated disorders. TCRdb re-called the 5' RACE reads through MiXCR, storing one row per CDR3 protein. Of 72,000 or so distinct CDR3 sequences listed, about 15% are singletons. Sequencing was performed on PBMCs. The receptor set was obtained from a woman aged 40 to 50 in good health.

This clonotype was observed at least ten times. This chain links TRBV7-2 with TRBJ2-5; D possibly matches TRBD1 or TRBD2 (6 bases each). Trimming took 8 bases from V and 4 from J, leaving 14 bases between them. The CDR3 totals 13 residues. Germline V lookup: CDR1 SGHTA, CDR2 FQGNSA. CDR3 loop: CASGTPDRETQYF. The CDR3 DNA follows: TGTGCCAGCGGGACTCCGGACAGAGAGACCCAGTACTTC.

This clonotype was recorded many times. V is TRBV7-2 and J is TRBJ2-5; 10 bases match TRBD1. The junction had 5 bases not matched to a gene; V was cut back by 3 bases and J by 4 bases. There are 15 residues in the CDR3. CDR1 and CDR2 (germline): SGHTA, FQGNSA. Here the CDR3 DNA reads TGTGCCAGCAGCTTCGCCGGGACAGGGGTAGAGACCCAGTACTTC. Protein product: CASSFAGTGVETQYF. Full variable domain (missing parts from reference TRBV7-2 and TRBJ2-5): GAGVSQSPSNKVTEKGKDVELRCDPISGHTALYWYRQSLGQGLEFLIYFQGNSAPDKSGLPSDRFSAERTGGSVSTLTIQRTQQEDSAVYLCASSFAGTGVETQYFGPGTRLLVL.

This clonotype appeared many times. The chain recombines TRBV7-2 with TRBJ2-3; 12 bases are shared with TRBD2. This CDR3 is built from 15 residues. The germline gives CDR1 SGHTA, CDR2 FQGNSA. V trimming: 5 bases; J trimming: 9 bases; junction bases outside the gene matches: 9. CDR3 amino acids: CASSPGLAGPGTQYF. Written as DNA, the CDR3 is TGTGCCAGCAGCCCCGGACTAGCGGGGCCAGGGACGCAGTATTTT.

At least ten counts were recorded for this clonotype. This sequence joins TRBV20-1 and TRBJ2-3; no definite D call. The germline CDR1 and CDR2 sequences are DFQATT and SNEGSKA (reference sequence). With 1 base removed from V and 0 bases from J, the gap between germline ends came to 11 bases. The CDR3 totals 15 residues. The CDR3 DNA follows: TGCAGTGCTAGAGTATCTCGTACTAGCACAGATACGCAGTATTTT. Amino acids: CSARVSRTSTDTQYF.

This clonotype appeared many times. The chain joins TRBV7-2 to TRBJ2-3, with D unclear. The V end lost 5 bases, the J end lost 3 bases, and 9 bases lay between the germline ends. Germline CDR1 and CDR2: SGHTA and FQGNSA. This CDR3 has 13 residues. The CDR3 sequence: CASSAGLTDTQYF. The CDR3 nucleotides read TGTGCCAGCAGCGCCGGGCTGACAGATACGCAGTATTTT.